Shown below are 21 T cell receptor beta chains from a single sample sequenced in a study of cytomegalovirus exposure and HLA in healthy donors. PCR used 60 Vbeta primers and 13 Jbeta primers. TCRdb's copy holds only in-frame clones and misses some; the assay was immunoSEQ multiplex PCR. Of some 190,000 clones listed, 77% are singletons. The sample comprised PBMCs. The receptors stem from a man aged 18 to 29 in good health and CMV-seronegative.

V and J are TRBV7-9 and TRBJ2-7; D possibly corresponds to TRBD2 (5 bases). Trimming removed 1 base from V and 3 bases from J, with 10 bases in between. The CDR3 is 14 residues long. CDR1 and CDR2 (germline): SEHNR, FQNEAQ (reference sequence). CDR3 DNA: TGTGCCAGCAGCTTAGTTGGGGAGCACTACGAGCAGTACTTC. The encoded protein is CASSLVGEHYEQYF. The whole variable domain, filled in from reference TRBV7-9 and TRBJ2-7, reads DTGVSQNPRHKITKRGQNVTFRCDPISEHNRLYWYRQTLGQGPEFLTYFQNEAQLEKSRLLSDRFSAERPKGSFSTLEIQRTEQGDSAMYLCASSLVGEHYEQYFGPGTRLTVT.

CDR3 loop: CASSLVVSYGYTF. DNA for the CDR3: TGCGCCAGCAGCTTGGTAGTTTCCTATGGCTACACCTTC. The V gene is TRBV5-1, the J gene TRBJ1-2; D not resolved. V lost 0 bases and J lost 4, with 7 bases in between. CDR1 is SGHRS and CDR2 is YFSETQ in the germline V gene. The CDR3 is 13 amino acids.

The chain carries TRBV5-5 and TRBJ2-5; 9 nucleotides match TRBD2. The germline gives CDR1 SGHKS, CDR2 YYEKEE (reference sequence). The CDR3 totals 18 residues. J was trimmed by 1 base and V by 0 bases; bases with no gene match: 10. The DNA of the CDR3 is TGTGCCAGCAGCTTGGCTTTGAAGGGCGGGGGGGCCCAAGAGACCCAGTACTTC. Its protein is CASSLALKGGGAQETQYF.

This rearrangement joins TRBV15 to TRBJ2-3, with 10 bases fitting TRBD2. CDR1 and CDR2 (germline): LNHNV, YYDKDF (reference sequence). The CDR3 has 18 residues. J gave up 1 base and V 0 bases, and 7 bases lay outside the gene matches. CDR3 sequence (DNA): TGTGCCACCAGCAGAGAAGCGGGAGGGTTCTGGGGCACAGATACGCAGTATTTT. Its translation is CATSREAGGFWGTDTQYF. Full variable domain (remainder filled in from reference TRBV15 and TRBJ2-3): DAMVIQNPRYQVTQFGKPVTLSCSQTLNHNVMYWYQQKSSQAPKLLFHYYDKDFNNEADTPDNFQSRRPNTSFCFLDIRSPGLGDTAMYLCATSREAGGFWGTDTQYFGPGTRLTVL.

The chain links TRBV29-1 to TRBJ2-3; 10 bases line up with TRBD2. This CDR3 has 18 residues. V lost 4 bases, J lost 4 bases, and 17 bases stayed unmatched. Germline V gene lookup returns CDR1 SQVTM and CDR2 ANQGSEA. CDR3 DNA: TGCAGCGTTGCCTGGATCATACGGACTAGCGGCCACCCAGATACGCAGTATTTT. Encoded protein: CSVAWIIRTSGHPDTQYF.

The chain recombines TRBV11-3 with TRBJ2-1, with D tentatively TRBD1 (6 bases). V dropped 1 base and J dropped 8 bases, with 6 bases sitting between them. Germline CDR1 reads SGHNT; CDR2 reads YENEEA. CDR3 length: 12 residues. The CDR3 sequence is CASSLAGDEQFF. CDR3 nucleotide sequence: TGTGCCAGCAGCTTAGCAGGGGATGAGCAGTTCTTC.

Points on this clone: A read error may account for a junction end that differs from germline. V and J are TRBV7-7 and TRBJ2-3; possible D gene TRBD2, 6 bases. Germline CDR1 SSHAT, CDR2 FNYEAQ (reference sequence). This CDR3 has 13 residues. The CDR3 protein is CASSLGDSLPQYF. CDR3 nucleotides: TGTGCTAGCAGCTTAGGGGACTCCCTCCCGCAGTATTTT.

This chain links TRBV6-1 with TRBJ2-1; TRBD2 agrees at 9 bases. V lost 6 bases and J lost 6; bases outside the gene matches: 9. This CDR3 spans 15 amino acids. The germline V gene has CDR1 MNHNS and CDR2 SASEGT. The CDR3, as DNA: TGTGCCAGCAGGGCGGGACTAGCTTTTGGCAATGAGCAGTTCTTC. Protein product: CASRAGLAFGNEQFF.

J is TRBJ2-7 and V is TRBV25-1, with 9 bases lining up with TRBD1. After removal of 1 base from V and 5 bases from J, the junction contained 6 bases not matched to a gene. Germline V CDR1 and CDR2: MGHDK, SYGVNS. The CDR3 contains 15 residues. The CDR3 bases are TGTGCCAGCAGTGAATTTTGGGACAGGGCCAACGAGCAGTACTTC. It translates to CASSEFWDRANEQYF.

This chain uses TRBV7-2 with TRBJ1-2; 12 bases match TRBD1. Germline assignment: CDR1 SGHTA and CDR2 FQGNSA. The CDR3 has 16 residues. V lost 5 bases to trimming and J lost 2 bases; unmatched junction nucleotides: 6. CDR3 in amino acids: CASSLRDRGLNYGYTF. The CDR3 coding sequence is TGTGCCAGCAGCCTCCGGGACAGGGGGCTGAACTATGGCTACACCTTC. The variable domain in full, completed from reference TRBV7-2 and TRBJ1-2, reads GAGVSQSPSNKVTEKGKDVELRCDPISGHTALYWYRQSLGQGLEFLIYFQGNSAPDKSGLPSDRFSAERTGGSVSTLTIQRTQQEDSAVYLCASSLRDRGLNYGYTFGSGTRLTVV.

The V call is TRBV7-6, the J call TRBJ1-4; D perhaps matches TRBD1 (5 bases). The V end was cut by 1 base, the J end by 5 bases, with 17 bases between. There are 17 residues in the CDR3. Per the germline V gene, CDR1 is SGHVS and CDR2 is FNYEAQ. For the CDR3, the DNA is TGTGCCAGCAGCTTAGACGGGGGATTTGCGGGGAATGAAAAACTGTTTTTT. Protein: CASSLDGGFAGNEKLFF.

The chain carries TRBV6-6 and TRBJ2-1; 9 bases are a match to TRBD1. The CDR3 has 16 residues. Germline-derived CDR1 and CDR2 are MNHNY and SVGAGI (reference sequence). After removal of 5 bases from V and 8 bases from J, the junction contained 13 bases not matched to a gene. CDR3 in DNA: TGTGCCAGCAGTGCCCTGGCCGAGGGACAGGGATATGAGCAGTTCTTC. It translates to CASSALAEGQGYEQFF.

The genes are TRBV9 and TRBJ2-1; D may be TRBD2 (6 bases). Germline lookup yields CDR1 SGDLS and CDR2 YYNGEE. Trimming shortened V by 0 bases and J by 10 bases, and 17 bases separated the two germline ends. There are 15 residues in the CDR3. The CDR3 DNA is TGTGCCAGCAGCGTAGGCGGAAGATCGGGGGAAGAGCAGTTCTTC. Its translation: CASSVGGRSGEEQFF.

The CDR3 protein is CSVGKGQNYGYTF. The CDR3 nucleotides are TGCAGCGTTGGGAAAGGACAGAACTATGGCTACACCTTC. This rearrangement joins TRBV29-1 to TRBJ1-2; perhaps TRBD1 as D (6 bases). With 4 bases removed from V and 2 bases from J, the gap between germline ends came to 11 bases. The germline V gene has CDR1 SQVTM and CDR2 ANQGSEA. The CDR3 loop spans 13 amino acids.

The rearrangement links TRBV27 to TRBJ2-3, with D maybe TRBD1 (5 bases). This CDR3 comprises 13 residues. V was clipped by 6 bases and J by 4 bases, with 11 bases between them. Germline values: CDR1 MNHEY, CDR2 SMNVEV (reference sequence). The CDR3 here is CASRDSSPDTQYF. CDR3 DNA sequence: TGTGCCAGCAGAGACAGTTCGCCAGATACGCAGTATTTT.

The chain couples TRBV5-8 to TRBJ1-5, with D maybe TRBD1 (6 bases). V was trimmed by 1 base and J by 8 bases, leaving 13 bases between them. The CDR3 spans 14 residues. CDR1 and CDR2 from the germline V gene are SGHTS and YDEGEE. CDR3 sequence: CASSLRDTRKPQHF. The CDR3 nucleotides are TGTGCCAGCAGCTTGCGGGACACCCGAAAGCCCCAGCATTTT.

V gene TRBV18 combines with J gene TRBJ1-2; D is possibly TRBD1 (6 bases). Germline values: CDR1 KGHSH, CDR2 LQKENI. CDR3 length equals 15 residues. The germline V and J ends were trimmed by 3 bases and 2 bases, with 13 bases remaining between them. The CDR3 DNA reads TGTGCCAGCTCACCCCCGGGACAACCGAACTATGGCTACACCTTC. Its translation is CASSPPGQPNYGYTF. The variable domain in full, completed from reference TRBV18 and TRBJ1-2, reads NAGVMQNPRHLVRRRGQEARLRCSPMKGHSHVYWYRQLPEEGLKFMVYLQKENIIDESGMPKERFSAEFPKEGPSILRIQQVVRGDSAAYFCASSPPGQPNYGYTFGSGTRLTVV.

This rearrangement joins TRBV18 to TRBJ2-7, with TRBD1 identical over 7 bases. The germline CDR1 and CDR2 sequences are KGHSH and LQKENI. The junction had 10 bases not matched to a gene; V was cut back by 2 bases and J by 6 bases. CDR3 length: 15 amino acids. The CDR3 bases are TGTGCCAGCTCACCAGCCAAGGGGGCCCGGGGCGAGCAGTACTTC. It is translated as CASSPAKGARGEQYF.

This chain uses TRBV5-1 with TRBJ2-5; TRBD2 matches at 14 bases. The ends lost 4 bases at V and 4 bases at J; junction bases unmatched: 9. In germline, CDR1 is SGHRS, CDR2 YFSETQ. The CDR3 totals 17 residues. The DNA of the CDR3 is TGCGCCAGCAGCACGGGACTAGCGGGGGAGGTGGGAGAGACCCAGTACTTC. Translation gives CASSTGLAGEVGETQYF.

This chain joins TRBV5-4 and TRBJ2-4; 9 nucleotides align to TRBD2. Germline values: CDR1 SGHNT, CDR2 YYREEE (reference sequence). V was clipped by 3 bases and J by 5 bases; unmatched bases: 9. This CDR3 region has 16 residues. The CDR3 DNA follows: TGTGCCAGCAGCTACACCCCGCGGGGGGGCGAAAACATTCAGTACTTC. This gives the protein CASSYTPRGGENIQYF.

This clone came up a few times. V usage is TRBV30 and J usage is TRBJ1-5, with a weak D call TRBD1 (6 bases). CDR1 GTSNPN and CDR2 SVGIG come from the germline V gene (reference sequence). The V and J ends lost 2 bases and 6 bases respectively, with 17 bases between them. This CDR3 comprises 15 residues. CDR3 in DNA: TGTGCCTGGAGTAGAACAGGGAGTTTTAGTCAGCCCCAGCATTTT. Translating gives CAWSRTGSFSQPQHF.